This TCR beta chain came from a study of blood T cell repertoires in COVID-19. Produced via immunoSEQ multiplex PCR; TCRdb's table is partial and in-frame only. The sample gives about 160,000 clones, roughly 77% of which show up once; around 9.9% is in the top ten. CDR1 and CDR2 from the germline V gene are SGHVS and FQNEAQ. CDR3 length: 15 amino acids. V shed 3 bases and J shed 0 bases, with 9 bases lying between them. This TCR was recovered from a human donor in a cohort sampled during active COVID-19. The chain recombines TRBV7-8 with TRBJ1-5; possibly TRBD1 for D (6 bases). The sequencing input was peripheral blood. The CDR3 spells CASSLHRVSNQPQHF. The DNA for the CDR3 is TGTGCCAGCAGCTTGCACAGGGTTAGCAATCAGCCCCAGCATTTT.